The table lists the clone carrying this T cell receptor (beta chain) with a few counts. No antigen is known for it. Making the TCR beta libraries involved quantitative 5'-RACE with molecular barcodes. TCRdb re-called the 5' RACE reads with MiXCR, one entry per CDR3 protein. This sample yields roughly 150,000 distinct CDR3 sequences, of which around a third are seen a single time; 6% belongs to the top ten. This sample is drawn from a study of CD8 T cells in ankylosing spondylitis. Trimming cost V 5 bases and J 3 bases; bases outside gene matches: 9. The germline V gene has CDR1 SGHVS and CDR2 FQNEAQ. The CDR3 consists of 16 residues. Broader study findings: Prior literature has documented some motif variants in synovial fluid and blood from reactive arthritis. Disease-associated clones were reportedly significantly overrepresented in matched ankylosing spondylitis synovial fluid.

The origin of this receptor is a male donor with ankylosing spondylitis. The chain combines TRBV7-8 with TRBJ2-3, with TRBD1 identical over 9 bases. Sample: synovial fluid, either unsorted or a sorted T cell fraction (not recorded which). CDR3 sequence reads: CASSHPGQGRTDTQYF. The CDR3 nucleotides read TGTGCCAGCAGCCACCCGGGACAGGGAAGGACAGATACGCAGTATTTT.